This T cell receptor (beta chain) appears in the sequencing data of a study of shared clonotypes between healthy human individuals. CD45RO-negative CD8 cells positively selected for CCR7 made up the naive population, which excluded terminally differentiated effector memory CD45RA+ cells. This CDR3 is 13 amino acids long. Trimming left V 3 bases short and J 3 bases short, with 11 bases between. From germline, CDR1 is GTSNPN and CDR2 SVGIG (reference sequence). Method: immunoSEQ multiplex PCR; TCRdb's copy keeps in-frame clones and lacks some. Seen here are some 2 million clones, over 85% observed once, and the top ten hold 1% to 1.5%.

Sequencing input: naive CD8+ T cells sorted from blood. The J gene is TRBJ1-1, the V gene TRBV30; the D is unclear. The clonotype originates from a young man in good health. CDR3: CAWRADGYTEAFF. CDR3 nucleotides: TGTGCCTGGAGAGCTGACGGCTACACTGAAGCTTTCTTT.